This paragraph reports one T cell receptor beta chain. The record originates from a study of blood T cell repertoires in COVID-19. About the study: Researchers got acute and convalescent COVID-19 samples from the United States, Italy and Spain. Sample material is recorded as cDNA or gDNA derived from T cells, B-cell-depleted T cells, or PBMCs.

Germline loops: CDR1 SGHRS, CDR2 YFSETQ. This CDR3 spans 16 amino acids. Trimming took off 6 bases at V and 4 bases at J, with 19 bases between the two ends. In the original processing: Amplification from reference gene primers served as the basis for estimated nucleated cell counts. Using immunoSEQ multiplex PCR, the repertoire was profiled, and TCRdb retains in-frame clones only, with some absent. That table gives V, J and clone size, and the DNA gave D and trimming. The data show some 82,000 clones, around 92% seen once. The receptor comes from a woman aged 45-59 years in a cohort sampled during active COVID-19. The chain uses TRBV5-1 and TRBJ2-2; tentatively, D is TRBD2 (6 bases). The sequenced material came from peripheral blood. Here the CDR3 reads CASTLGSGLGTGELFF. The CDR3 DNA sequence: TGCGCCAGCACCCTGGGAAGCGGGCTTGGCACCGGGGAGCTGTTTTTT.